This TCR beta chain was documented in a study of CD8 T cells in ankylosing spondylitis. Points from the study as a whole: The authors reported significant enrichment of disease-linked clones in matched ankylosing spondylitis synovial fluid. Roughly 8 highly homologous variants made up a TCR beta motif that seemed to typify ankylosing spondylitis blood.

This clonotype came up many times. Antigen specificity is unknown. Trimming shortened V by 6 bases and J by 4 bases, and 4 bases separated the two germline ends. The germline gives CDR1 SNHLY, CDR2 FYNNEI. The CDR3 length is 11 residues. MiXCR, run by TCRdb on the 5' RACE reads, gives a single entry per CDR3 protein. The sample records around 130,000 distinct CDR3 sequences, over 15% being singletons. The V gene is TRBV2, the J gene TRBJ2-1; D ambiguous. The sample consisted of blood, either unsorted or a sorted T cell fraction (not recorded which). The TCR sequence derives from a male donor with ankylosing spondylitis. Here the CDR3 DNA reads TGTGCCAGCAGCGAGTACAATGAGCAGTTCTTC. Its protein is CASSEYNEQFF. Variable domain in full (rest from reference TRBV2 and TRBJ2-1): EPEVTQTPSHQVTQMGQEVILRCVPISNHLYFYWYRQILGQKVEFLVSFYNNEISEKSEIFDDQFSVERPDGSNFTLKIRSTKLEDSAMYFCASSEYNEQFFGPGTRLTVL.